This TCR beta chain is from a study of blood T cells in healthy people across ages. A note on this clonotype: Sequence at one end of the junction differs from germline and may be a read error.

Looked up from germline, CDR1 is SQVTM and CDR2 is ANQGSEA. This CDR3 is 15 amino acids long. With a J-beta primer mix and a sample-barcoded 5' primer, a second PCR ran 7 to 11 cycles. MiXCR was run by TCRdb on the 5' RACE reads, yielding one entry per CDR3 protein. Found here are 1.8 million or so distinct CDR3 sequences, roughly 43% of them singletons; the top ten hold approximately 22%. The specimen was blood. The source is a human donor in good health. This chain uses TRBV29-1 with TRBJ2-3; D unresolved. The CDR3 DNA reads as TGCAGCGTTGATCTCGCCCAGCCTTTCACAGATACGCGGTATTTT. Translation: CSVDLAQPFTDTRYF.